This T cell receptor beta chain derives from a study of post-analysis software for immune sequencing data. Overall study context: Both relapsing-remitting and secondary progressive multiple sclerosis featured among the disease courses, as did progressive-relapsing multiple sclerosis. Regarding the study as a whole: Multiple sclerosis patients showed significantly lower normalized Chao1 diversity than controls did. Samples from a shared batch, those prepared together, strongly co-clustered by F measure. TRBV5-6, TRBV5-1 and TRBV20-1 belonged to a set of roughly 5 TRBV segments that were more frequent in patients than controls.

Germline assignment: CDR1 DFQATT and CDR2 SNEGSKA (reference sequence). The CDR3 is 14 amino acids. The ends lost 4 bases at V and 6 bases at J; junction bases unmatched: 6. For this clonotype: Its matching antigen is unknown.

Sequencing libraries made from TCR beta cDNA carried unique molecular identifiers. Each sample of about 1 to 10 million input T cells yielded around 500,000 cDNA molecules, so each molecule approximated one T cell. TCRdb re-analysed the PCR reads in MiXCR, keeping a single row per CDR3 protein. The sample consists of 400,000 to 500,000 distinct CDR3 sequences, less than 40% of them appearing once. The sequencing sample was made of blood. The chain carries TRBV20-1 and TRBJ1-6; 7 nucleotides agree with TRBD1. This clonotype was obtained from a girl aged 2 to 10 with multiple sclerosis. CDR3 in DNA: TGCAGTGCTACCCCCCAGGGGGGTAATTCACCCCTCCACTTT. Its translation: CSATPQGGNSPLHF.